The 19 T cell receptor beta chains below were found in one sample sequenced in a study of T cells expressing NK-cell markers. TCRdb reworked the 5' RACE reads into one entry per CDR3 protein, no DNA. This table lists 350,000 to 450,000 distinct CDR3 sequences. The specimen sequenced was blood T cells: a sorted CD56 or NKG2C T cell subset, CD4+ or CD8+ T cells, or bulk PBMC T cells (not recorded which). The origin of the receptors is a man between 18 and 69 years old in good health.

CDR3 residues: CASRTPTSRPLPLVATQYF. This chain links TRBV12-3 or TRBV12-4 with TRBJ2-3; lacking DNA, the TRBD2 call made by TCRdb goes unchecked. This CDR3 has 19 amino acids.

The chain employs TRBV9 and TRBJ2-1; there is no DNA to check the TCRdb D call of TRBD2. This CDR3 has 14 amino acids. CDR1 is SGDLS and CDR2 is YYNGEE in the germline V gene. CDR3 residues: CASSERGARDEQFF.

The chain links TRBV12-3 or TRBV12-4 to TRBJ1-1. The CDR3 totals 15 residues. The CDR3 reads CASSSETAAGTEAFF.

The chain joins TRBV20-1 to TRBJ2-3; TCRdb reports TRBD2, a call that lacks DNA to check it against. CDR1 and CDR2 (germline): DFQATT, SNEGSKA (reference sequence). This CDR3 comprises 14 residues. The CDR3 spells CSANTIWETDTQYF.

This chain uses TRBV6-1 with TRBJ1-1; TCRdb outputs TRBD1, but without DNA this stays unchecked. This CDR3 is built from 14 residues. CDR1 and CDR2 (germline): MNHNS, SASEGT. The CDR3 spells CASSPVQGTTEAFF.

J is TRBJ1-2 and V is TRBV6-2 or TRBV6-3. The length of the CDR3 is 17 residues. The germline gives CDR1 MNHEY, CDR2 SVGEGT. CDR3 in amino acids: CASSYRPRTREGYGYTF.

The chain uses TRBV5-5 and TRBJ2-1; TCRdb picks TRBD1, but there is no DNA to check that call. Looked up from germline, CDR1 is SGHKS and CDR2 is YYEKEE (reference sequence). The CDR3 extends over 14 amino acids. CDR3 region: CASSRSQGNNEQFF.

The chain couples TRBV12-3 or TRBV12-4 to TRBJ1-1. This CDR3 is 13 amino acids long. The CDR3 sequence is CASSLLVESEAFF.

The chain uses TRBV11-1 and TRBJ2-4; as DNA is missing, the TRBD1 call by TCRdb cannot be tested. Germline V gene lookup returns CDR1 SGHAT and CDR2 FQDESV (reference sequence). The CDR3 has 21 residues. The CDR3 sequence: CASSPGTGFPSGGKAKNIQYF. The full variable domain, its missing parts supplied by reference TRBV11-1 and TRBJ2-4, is EAEVAQSPRYKITEKSQAVAFWCDPISGHATLYWYRQILGQGPELLVQFQDESVVDDSQLPKDRFSAERLKGVDSTLKIQPAELGDSAMYLCASSPGTGFPSGGKAKNIQYFGAGTRLSVL.

The CDR3 spells CASSVTGATNEKLFF. This sequence joins TRBV5-1 and TRBJ1-4; the TCRdb D gene call, TRBD1, has no DNA to confirm it. The germline V gene has CDR1 SGHRS and CDR2 YFSETQ. This CDR3 is built from 15 residues.

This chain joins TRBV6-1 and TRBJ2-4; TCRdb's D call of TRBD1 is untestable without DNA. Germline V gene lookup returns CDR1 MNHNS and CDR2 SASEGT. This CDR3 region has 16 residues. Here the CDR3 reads CASSEGGTGFQNIQYF.

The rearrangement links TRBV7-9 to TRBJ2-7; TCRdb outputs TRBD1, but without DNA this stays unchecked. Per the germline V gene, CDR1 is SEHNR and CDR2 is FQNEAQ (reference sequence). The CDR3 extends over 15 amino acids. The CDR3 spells CASSRLGQGFEEQYF.

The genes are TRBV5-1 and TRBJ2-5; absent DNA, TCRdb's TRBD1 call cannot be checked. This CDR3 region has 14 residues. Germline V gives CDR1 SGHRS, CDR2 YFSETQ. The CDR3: CASRDWGSLGTQYF.

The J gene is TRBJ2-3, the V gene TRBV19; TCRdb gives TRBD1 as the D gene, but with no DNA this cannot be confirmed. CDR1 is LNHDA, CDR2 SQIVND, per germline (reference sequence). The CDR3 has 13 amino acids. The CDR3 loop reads CATGTASTDTQYF.

CDR3 amino acids: CSVVALVGQPQHF. The V and J genes are TRBV29-1 and TRBJ1-5; TCRdb's D call, TRBD1, is unchecked because there is no DNA. The length of the CDR3 is 13 residues. CDR1 and CDR2 from the germline V gene are SQVTM and ANQGSEA.

This chain's CDR3 is CASREVGTSTAGYTF. The chain uses TRBV6-1 and TRBJ1-2. Germline CDR1 MNHNS, CDR2 SASEGT. The CDR3 extends over 15 amino acids.

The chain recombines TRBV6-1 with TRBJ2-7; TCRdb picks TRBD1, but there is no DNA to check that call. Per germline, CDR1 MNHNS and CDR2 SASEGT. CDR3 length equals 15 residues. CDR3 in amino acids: CASTRRDGWSYEQYF.

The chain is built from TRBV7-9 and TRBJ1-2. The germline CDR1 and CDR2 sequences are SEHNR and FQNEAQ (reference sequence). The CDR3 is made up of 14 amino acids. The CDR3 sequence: CASSSTGGPSGYTF.

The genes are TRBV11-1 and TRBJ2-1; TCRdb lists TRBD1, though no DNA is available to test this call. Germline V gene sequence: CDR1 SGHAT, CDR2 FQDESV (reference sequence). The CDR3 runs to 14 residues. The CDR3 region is CASSSRRGRNEQFF.